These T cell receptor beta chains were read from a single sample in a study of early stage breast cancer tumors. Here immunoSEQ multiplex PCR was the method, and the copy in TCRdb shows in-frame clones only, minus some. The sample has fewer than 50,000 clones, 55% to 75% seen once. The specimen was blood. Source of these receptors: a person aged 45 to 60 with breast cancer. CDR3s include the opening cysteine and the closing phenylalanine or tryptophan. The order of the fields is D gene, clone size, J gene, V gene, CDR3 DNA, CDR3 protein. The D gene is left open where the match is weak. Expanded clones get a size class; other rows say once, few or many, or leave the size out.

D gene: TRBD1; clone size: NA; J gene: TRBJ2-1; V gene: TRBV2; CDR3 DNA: TGTGCCAGCAACGACAGGGATGAGCAGTTCTTC; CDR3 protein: CASNDRDEQFF
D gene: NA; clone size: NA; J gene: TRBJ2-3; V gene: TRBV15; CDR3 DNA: TGTGCCACCAGACGGGAGTCGGGCACAGATACGCAGTATTTT; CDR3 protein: CATRRESGTDTQYF
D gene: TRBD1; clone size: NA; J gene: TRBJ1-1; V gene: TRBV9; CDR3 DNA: TGTGCCAGCAGCGCCGGGACAGGGGGCGGTGAAGCTTTCTTT; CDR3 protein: CASSAGTGGGEAFF
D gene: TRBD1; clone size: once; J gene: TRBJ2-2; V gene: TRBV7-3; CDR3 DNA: TGTGCCAGCAGCTTACACAGGGGGGGGGAGCTGTTTTTT; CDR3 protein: CASSLHRGGELFF
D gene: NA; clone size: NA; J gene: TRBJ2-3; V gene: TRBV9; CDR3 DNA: TGTGCCAGCAGCCTACGACTAATGGGTACGCAGTATTTT; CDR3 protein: CASSLRLMGTQYF
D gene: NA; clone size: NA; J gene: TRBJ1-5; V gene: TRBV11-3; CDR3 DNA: TGTGCCACCGTAAGAGCCCCAGGCATCATTAGCAATCAGCCCCAGCATTTT; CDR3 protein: CATVRAPGIISNQPQHF
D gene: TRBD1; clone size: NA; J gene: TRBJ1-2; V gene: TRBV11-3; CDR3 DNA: TGTGCCAGCAGCCCAATGTCGGGACAGAGCTTATATGGCTACACCTTC; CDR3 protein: CASSPMSGQSLYGYTF
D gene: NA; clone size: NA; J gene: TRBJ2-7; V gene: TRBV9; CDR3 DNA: TGTGCCAGCAGCAATCGGACAGCCGGTCCCTACGAGCAGTACTTC; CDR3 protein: CASSNRTAGPYEQYF
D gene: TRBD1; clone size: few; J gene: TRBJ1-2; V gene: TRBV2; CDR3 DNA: TGTGCCAGCATCTCCCTCTCGACAGGGATGGGCTATGGCTACACCTTC; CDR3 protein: CASISLSTGMGYGYTF
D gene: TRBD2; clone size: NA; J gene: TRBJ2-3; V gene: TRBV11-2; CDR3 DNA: TGTGCCAGCAGCTTAATTGGCGGGAGCGCCGCAGATACGCAGTATTTT; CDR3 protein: CASSLIGGSAADTQYF
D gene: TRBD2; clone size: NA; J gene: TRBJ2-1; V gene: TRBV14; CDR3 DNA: TGTGCCAGCAGCCGACTAGCGGGAGTACCCTACAATGAGCAGTTCTTC; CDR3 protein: CASSRLAGVPYNEQFF
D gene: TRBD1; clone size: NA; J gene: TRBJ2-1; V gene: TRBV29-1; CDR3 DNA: TGCAGCGTGGAGACTGGGACAGGACACTACAATGAGCAGTTCTTC; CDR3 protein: CSVETGTGHYNEQFF
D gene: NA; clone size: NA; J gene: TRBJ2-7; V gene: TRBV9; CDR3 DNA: TGTGCCAGCAGCCCTCGCGGAGGGGAGGCGTACGAGCAGTACTTC; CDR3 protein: CASSPRGGEAYEQYF
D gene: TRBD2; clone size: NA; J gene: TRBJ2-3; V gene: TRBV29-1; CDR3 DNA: TGCAGCGTACCTACGGGGGGGGCACCCACAGATACGCAGTATTTT; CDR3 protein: CSVPTGGAPTDTQYF